This TCR beta chain derives from a study of blood T cell repertoires in COVID-19. At the level of the study: Sites across the United States, Italy and Spain contributed samples from acute and convalescent COVID-19.

This CDR3 region has 14 residues. Trimming removed 4 bases at V and 5 bases at J, with 12 bases between. Germline-derived CDR1 and CDR2 are KGHSH and LQKENI. Clones were read by immunoSEQ multiplex PCR, and TCRdb kept only the in-frame ones, dropping some. The table records under 200,000 clones, roughly nine tenths of them present only once. The TCR sequence derives from a woman aged 70-85 years with acute or convalescent COVID-19. This chain uses TRBV18 with TRBJ1-5; D might be TRBD1 (6 bases). The sequencing input was peripheral blood. The CDR3 nucleotides are TGTGCCAGCTCACGGACAGCCCAAGATCAGCCCCAGCATTTT. It codes for CASSRTAQDQPQHF. The whole variable domain, filled in from reference TRBV18 and TRBJ1-5, reads NAGVMQNPRHLVRRRGQEARLRCSPMKGHSHVYWYRQLPEEGLKFMVYLQKENIIDESGMPKERFSAEFPKEGPSILRIQQVVRGDSAAYFCASSRTAQDQPQHFGDGTRLSIL.